What follows are 32 T cell receptor beta chains derived from one specimen sequenced in a study of Ad26.COV2.S vaccination and SARS-CoV-2 variants. Generated by immunoSEQ multiplex PCR, the TCRdb table keeps only in-frame clones and is missing some. Of about 350,000 clones in the sample, roughly 91% were seen once. Stated treatment: approximately 18 received Ad26.COV2.S at low or high dose, single or two shots; about 5 received placebo; per-sample allocation not given. The study sampled participants on day 63 after the first vaccine or placebo injection. The material was peripheral blood, obtained in a trial of Ad26.COV2.S vaccine versus placebo. These TCRs come from a person between 18 and 59 years old who received the Ad26.COV2.S COVID-19 vaccine or a placebo.

Notes on this clone: Mismatch with germline at one junction end may stem from a read error. The chain links TRBV6-2 or TRBV6-3 to TRBJ2-1; TRBD2 matches at 10 bases. Germline loops: CDR1 MNHEY, CDR2 SVGEGT. The CDR3 loop spans 15 amino acids. The CDR3 loop is CASSLERGGYHEQFF. DNA of the CDR3: TGTGCCAGCAGTCTCGAGCGGGGGGGCTACCATGAGCAGTTCTTC.

The V call is TRBV18, the J call TRBJ1-6; no firm D call. The CDR3 contains 13 residues. Germline V lookup: CDR1 KGHSH, CDR2 LQKENI. Trimming took 4 bases from V and 7 from J, leaving 8 bases between them. In nucleotides, the CDR3 is TGTGCCAGCTCACTTGATGGGAATTCACCCCTCCACTTT. Protein product: CASSLDGNSPLHF.

The chain recombines TRBV11-2 with TRBJ1-4, with no clear D. V shed 5 bases and J shed 1 base, with 11 bases lying between them. Germline assignment: CDR1 SGHAT and CDR2 FQNNGV. The CDR3 is 15 residues long. CDR3 region: CASSGIWGTNEKLFF. The CDR3 DNA is TGTGCCAGCAGCGGAATCTGGGGAACTAATGAAAAACTGTTTTTT.

This sequence joins TRBV27 and TRBJ2-7; 10 bases line up with TRBD2. The CDR3 length is 14 residues. Germline trimming cut 2 bases from V and 4 bases from J; bases unmatched to any gene: 2. CDR1 and CDR2 (germline): MNHEY, SMNVEV (reference sequence). The chain's CDR3 is CASSLLAGVYEQYF. In DNA, the CDR3 is TGTGCCAGCAGTTTACTAGCGGGAGTTTACGAGCAGTACTTC.

The rearrangement uses TRBV7-2 and TRBJ1-6; D not resolved. The CDR3 extends over 13 amino acids. The germline V gene has CDR1 SGHTA and CDR2 FQGNSA. V was pared by 5 bases and J by 4 bases, with 6 bases between. The CDR3 region is CASSRTYNSPLHF. The CDR3 DNA follows: TGTGCCAGCAGCCGGACTTATAATTCACCCCTCCACTTT.

The chain has TRBV4-1 and TRBJ1-1; maybe TRBD1 (6 bases). The CDR3 covers 17 residues. The V gene's germline CDR1 is MGHRA and CDR2 YSYEKL. V lost 1 base to trimming and J lost 0 bases, with 15 bases between them. The CDR3 protein is CASSQANWGPMNTEAFF. For the CDR3, the DNA is TGCGCCAGCAGCCAAGCCAATTGGGGGCCCATGAACACTGAAGCTTTCTTT.

This chain connects TRBV6-1 to TRBJ2-4; D may be TRBD2 (5 bases). The CDR3 spans 12 residues. CDR1 is MNHNS and CDR2 is SASEGT in the germline V gene. V lost 3 bases and J 8 bases, leaving 8 bases between the germline ends. CDR3 bases: TGTGCCAGCAGTGACGAGGGAGACATTCAGTACTTC. It specifies CASSDEGDIQYF.

This clone is a singleton in its sample. The V call is TRBV5-8, the J call TRBJ2-4; 10 positions agree with TRBD2. Germline loops: CDR1 SGHTS, CDR2 YDEGEE. V trimming: 0 bases; J trimming: 0 bases; junction bases outside the gene matches: 3. The CDR3 has 17 residues. CDR3 nucleotide sequence: TGTGCCAGCAGCTTGGTAATAGCGGGAGGAGCCAAAAACATTCAGTACTTC. Protein product: CASSLVIAGGAKNIQYF.

The chain links TRBV29-1 to TRBJ2-7; 10 bases are shared with TRBD2. The CDR3 extends over 14 amino acids. V lost 4 bases, J lost 5 bases, and 8 bases stayed unmatched. Germline assignment: CDR1 SQVTM and CDR2 ANQGSEA. CDR3 bases: TGCAGCGTTGGAGCGGGGGGGCGGATTGACGAGCAGTACTTC. Translation: CSVGAGGRIDEQYF.

This clone was seen just once. The V gene is TRBV28, the J gene TRBJ2-7; TRBD1 agrees at 9 bases. After removal of 2 bases from V and 5 bases from J, the junction contained 10 bases not matched to a gene. CDR3 length: 16 amino acids. Per the germline V gene, CDR1 is MDHEN and CDR2 is SYDVKM. In nucleotides, the CDR3 is TGTGCCAGCAGTTTACTCTCGGACAGGGGAGTTCACGAGCAGTACTTC. The encoded protein is CASSLLSDRGVHEQYF.

This chain joins TRBV5-1 and TRBJ2-2; the match to TRBD2 covers 11 bases. There are 15 residues in the CDR3. In germline, CDR1 is SGHRS, CDR2 YFSETQ. With 7 bases clipped from V and 7 bases from J, the junction kept 9 bases outside the gene matches. The DNA of the CDR3 is TGCGCCAGCCGTTCGACTAGCGGGATAAACGGGGAGCTGTTTTTT. It yields the protein CASRSTSGINGELFF.

This chain links TRBV4-1 with TRBJ2-1; 7 bases match TRBD2. V lost 3 bases to trimming and J lost 9 bases; unmatched junction nucleotides: 14. Germline assignment: CDR1 MGHRA and CDR2 YSYEKL. The CDR3 covers 16 residues. The CDR3 protein is CASSHAPGGRAREQFF. CDR3 coding DNA: TGCGCCAGCAGCCACGCCCCGGGTGGGAGGGCTCGTGAGCAGTTCTTC.

The chain employs TRBV18 and TRBJ2-7; D is possibly TRBD1 (5 bases). Germline assignment: CDR1 KGHSH and CDR2 LQKENI. This CDR3 region has 18 residues. The V end lost 1 base, the J end lost 3 bases, and 22 bases lay between the germline ends. The CDR3 sequence is CASSPLSYLGQGGYEQYF. For the CDR3, the DNA is TGTGCCAGCTCACCACTGTCTTATCTCGGTCAGGGTGGCTACGAGCAGTACTTC.

The chain recombines TRBV27 with TRBJ2-1; 9 bases map to TRBD1. The CDR3 has 15 residues. Germline V gene sequence: CDR1 MNHEY, CDR2 SMNVEV (reference sequence). V shed 5 bases, J shed 0 bases, and the junction held 2 bases outside the gene matches. As DNA, the CDR3 is TGTGCCAGCAGTCGGACAGGGGCCTCCTACAATGAGCAGTTCTTC. This encodes CASSRTGASYNEQFF.

This chain joins TRBV29-1 and TRBJ1-2, with 7 bases matching TRBD1. The CDR3 extends over 13 amino acids. The germline V gene has CDR1 SQVTM and CDR2 ANQGSEA. V was clipped by 7 bases and J by 7 bases; unmatched bases: 12. CDR3 coding DNA: TGCAGCGCCCGGACAGGACCTTTCGGTGGCTACACCTTC. Translation gives CSARTGPFGGYTF.

This clone appeared a single time. The chain couples TRBV19 to TRBJ2-1; the D call may be TRBD1 or TRBD2 (6 bases each). CDR1 is LNHDA, CDR2 SQIVND, per germline (reference sequence). V was shortened by 5 bases and J by 10 bases, with 12 bases between the two germline ends. This CDR3 is built from 12 residues. This chain's CDR3 is CASSLEGDEQFF. The CDR3 DNA reads TGTGCCAGTAGTCTGGAGGGGGACGAGCAGTTCTTC.

The chain joins TRBV6-5 to TRBJ1-1; possible D gene TRBD1, 5 bases. V was cut by 2 bases and J by 10 bases, with 14 bases left in between. This CDR3 spans 13 amino acids. The V gene's germline CDR1 is MNHEY and CDR2 SVGAGI. CDR3 nucleotides: TGTGCCAGCAGTTACCGGGGCCGCGGGAGAGCTTTCTTT. As protein: CASSYRGRGRAFF.

The CDR3 loop is CASSPGRGYEQYF. DNA for the CDR3: TGTGCCAGCTCCCCAGGTAGGGGCTACGAGCAGTACTTC. The V call is TRBV13, the J call TRBJ2-7; possible D gene TRBD1, 5 bases. Germline CDR1 and CDR2: PRHDT and FYEKMQ (reference sequence). V dropped 8 bases and J dropped 3 bases, with 14 bases sitting between them. CDR3 length: 13 residues.

The V and J genes are TRBV5-1 and TRBJ2-3; D possibly corresponds to TRBD2 (6 bases). V lost 2 bases and J lost 3, with 16 bases in between. This CDR3 is built from 16 residues. The germline gives CDR1 SGHRS, CDR2 YFSETQ. The DNA for the CDR3 is TGCGCCAGCAGCTTTAGCGGCAGGGTTGTAACAGATACGCAGTATTTT. Translated, it gives CASSFSGRVVTDTQYF.

In DNA form, the CDR3 reads TGTGCCACGGGATCCAGGGGGCGAAACACTGAAGCTTTCTTT. Translating it yields CATGSRGRNTEAFF. The chain carries TRBV15 and TRBJ1-1; TRBD1 matches 8 bases. CDR1 is LNHNV, CDR2 YYDKDF, per germline (reference sequence). This CDR3 is built from 14 residues. J lost 2 bases, V lost 9 bases, and 8 bases had no gene match. The variable domain in full, with the rest retrieved from reference TRBV15 and TRBJ1-1, is DAMVIQNPRYQVTQFGKPVTLSCSQTLNHNVMYWYQQKSSQAPKLLFHYYDKDFNNEADTPDNFQSRRPNTSFCFLDIRSPGLGDTAMYLCATGSRGRNTEAFFGQGTRLTVV.

The V and J genes are TRBV19 and TRBJ2-2; TRBD2 matches at 11 bases. This CDR3 region has 15 residues. Germline CDR1 and CDR2: LNHDA and SQIVND (reference sequence). Trimming at V came to 2 bases and at J to 4 bases, leaving 0 bases not matched to a gene. As DNA, the CDR3 is TGTGCCAGTAGTATACTAGCGGGGGGCACCGGGGAGCTGTTTTTT. Amino acids: CASSILAGGTGELFF. Combining the CDR3 with reference TRBV19 and TRBJ2-2 gives the whole variable domain DGGITQSPKYLFRKEGQNVTLSCEQNLNHDAMYWYRQDPGQGLRLIYYSQIVNDFQKGDIAEGYSVSREKKESFPLTVTSAQKNPTAFYLCASSILAGGTGELFFGEGSRLTVL.

The V call is TRBV28, the J call TRBJ1-3, with D unresolved. The germline CDR1 and CDR2 sequences are MDHEN and SYDVKM. This CDR3 region has 16 residues. V dropped 6 bases and J dropped 0 bases, with 15 bases sitting between them. The CDR3 sequence is CASRSILQGSGNTIYF. In DNA form, the CDR3 reads TGTGCCAGCAGATCCATTCTTCAAGGCTCTGGAAACACCATATATTTT.

The chain recombines TRBV28 with TRBJ2-1, with D unclear. The CDR3 runs to 15 residues. The V end lost 3 bases, the J end lost 1 base, and 10 bases lay between the germline ends. The V gene's germline CDR1 is MDHEN and CDR2 SYDVKM. CDR3 amino acids: CASSLVSRSYNEQFF. The CDR3 nucleotides are TGTGCCAGCAGTTTGGTGTCGAGGTCCTACAATGAGCAGTTCTTC.

The chain uses TRBV29-1 and TRBJ2-5, with D maybe TRBD1 (6 bases). CDR3 length: 13 residues. The germline V gene has CDR1 SQVTM and CDR2 ANQGSEA. With 1 base removed from V and 5 bases from J, the gap between germline ends came to 11 bases. The CDR3 DNA follows: TGCAGCGTTGAAGCCAGGGGCCCGGAGACCCAGTACTTC. This encodes CSVEARGPETQYF.

The chain employs TRBV19 and TRBJ2-7, with 8 bases that match TRBD2. This CDR3 is built from 13 residues. Per germline, CDR1 LNHDA and CDR2 SQIVND (reference sequence). J was trimmed by 2 bases and V by 6 bases; bases with no gene match: 3. The CDR3, as DNA: TGTGCCAGTAGCAAGGGACTAGCCTACGAGCAGTACTTC. Its translation: CASSKGLAYEQYF.

The gene calls are TRBV19 and TRBJ1-1; D is ambiguous. CDR1 is LNHDA and CDR2 is SQIVND in the germline V gene (reference sequence). V lost 6 bases and J lost 0, with 11 bases in between. The CDR3 is 14 amino acids. The chain's CDR3 is CASSAPGMNTEAFF. DNA of the CDR3: TGTGCCAGTAGCGCTCCTGGGATGAACACTGAAGCTTTCTTT.

The genes are TRBV5-1 and TRBJ2-1, with 8 positions matching TRBD2. This CDR3 has 14 amino acids. Germline values: CDR1 SGHRS, CDR2 YFSETQ. Trimming at V came to 2 bases and at J to 6 bases, leaving 4 bases not matched to a gene. This CDR3 is CASSFREGSNEQFF. CDR3 coding DNA: TGCGCCAGCAGCTTCCGGGAGGGATCCAATGAGCAGTTCTTC. Together with reference TRBV5-1 and TRBJ2-1, the CDR3 gives the full variable domain: KAGVTQTPRYLIKTRGQQVTLSCSPISGHRSVSWYQQTPGQGLQFLFEYFSETQRNKGNFPGRFSGRQFSNSRSEMNVSTLELGDSALYLCASSFREGSNEQFFGPGTRLTVL.

The chain has TRBV6-5 and TRBJ1-6; D is unresolved. V was trimmed by 7 bases and J by 9 bases, leaving 16 bases between them. Germline V CDR1 and CDR2: MNHEY, SVGAGI. This CDR3 region has 14 residues. CDR3 in DNA: TGTGCCAGCACCGGCCAGGCCGGTGTTTCACCCCTCCACTTT. Its protein product is CASTGQAGVSPLHF.

This clone was observed a few times. V and J are TRBV4-1 and TRBJ2-5, with D tentatively TRBD1 or TRBD2 (6 bases each). This CDR3 has 20 amino acids. Germline V gene lookup returns CDR1 MGHRA and CDR2 YSYEKL. V dropped 0 bases and J dropped 1 base, with 24 bases sitting between them. The CDR3 DNA sequence: TGCGCCAGCAGCCAAGATGTAATAGTGGACAGCGGAGCGGGCCAAGAGACCCAGTACTTC. It codes for CASSQDVIVDSGAGQETQYF.

The chain is built from TRBV10-2 and TRBJ2-7, with D uncertain. Trimming cost V 5 bases and J 0 bases, with 14 bases left between them. Germline V gives CDR1 WSHSY, CDR2 SAAADI. The CDR3 covers 15 residues. The CDR3 DNA is TGCGCCAGCAGTCTTGGGATTGAGAGCTCCTACGAGCAGTACTTC. It is translated as CASSLGIESSYEQYF.

The count of this clone is one. The J gene is TRBJ1-5, the V gene TRBV27; the D is unclear. The germline gives CDR1 MNHEY, CDR2 SMNVEV (reference sequence). Trimming removed 3 bases at V and 3 bases at J, with 15 bases between. This CDR3 has 16 amino acids. CDR3 bases: TGTGCCAGCAGTTTGGGCCCAAACCCCAACAATCAGCCCCAGCATTTT. Its protein product is CASSLGPNPNNQPQHF.

This sequence joins TRBV2 and TRBJ1-6; D is perhaps TRBD1 (5 bases). Germline lookup yields CDR1 SNHLY and CDR2 FYNNEI. Trimming took off 6 bases at V and 10 bases at J, with 13 bases between the two ends. The CDR3 is made up of 13 amino acids. Here the CDR3 reads CASRVQGQSPLHF. The CDR3 DNA reads as TGTGCCAGCAGGGTCCAGGGTCAATCACCCCTCCACTTT.